Below are 12 T cell receptor beta chains sequenced from a single sample in a study of T cell responses to AZD1222 COVID-19 vaccine. Using immunoSEQ multiplex PCR, the repertoire was profiled, and TCRdb retains in-frame clones only, with some absent. The table includes just over 150,000 clones, roughly 90% detected once. The sample here was peripheral blood, taken 28 days after the second AZD1222 dose. The receptor source for this set is an adult who received the AZD1222 COVID-19 vaccine.

The chain carries TRBV5-4 and TRBJ1-1; a weak D match, TRBD1 (5 bases). Germline values: CDR1 SGHNT, CDR2 YYREEE (reference sequence). Trimming removed 2 bases from V and 0 bases from J, with 11 bases in between. This CDR3 contains 15 residues. CDR3 region: CASSLRTQMNTEAFF. CDR3 DNA: TGTGCCAGCAGCTTAAGGACACAAATGAACACTGAAGCTTTCTTT.

J is TRBJ1-5 and V is TRBV2; TRBD1 matches 9 bases. This CDR3 has 15 amino acids. The J segment lost 4 bases and the V segment lost 7 bases, leaving 8 bases of the junction unmatched. The germline gives CDR1 SNHLY, CDR2 FYNNEI. CDR3 residues: CASKRRQGDNQPQHF. DNA of the CDR3: TGTGCCAGCAAAAGGAGACAGGGGGATAATCAGCCCCAGCATTTT.

The chain employs TRBV6-1 and TRBJ1-1; maybe TRBD1 (5 bases). Trimming stripped 1 base from V and 7 bases from J, with 7 bases between. The CDR3 covers 12 residues. The germline V gene encodes CDR1 MNHNS and CDR2 SASEGT. The CDR3 DNA reads TGTGCCAGCAGTGAAGGGACACTTGAAGCTTTCTTT. Translating it yields CASSEGTLEAFF.

This clone was recorded only once. V gene TRBV7-2 combines with J gene TRBJ2-1; D uncertain. Germline CDR1 SGHTA, CDR2 FQGNSA. The V end lost 3 bases, the J end lost 5 bases, and 5 bases lay between the germline ends. The CDR3 consists of 12 residues. The CDR3 region has the DNA TGTGCCAGCAGCTTCACGAACAATGAGCAGTTCTTC. Its translation: CASSFTNNEQFF. Full variable domain (missing parts from reference TRBV7-2 and TRBJ2-1): GAGVSQSPSNKVTEKGKDVELRCDPISGHTALYWYRQSLGQGLEFLIYFQGNSAPDKSGLPSDRFSAERTGGSVSTLTIQRTQQEDSAVYLCASSFTNNEQFFGPGTRLTVL.

The V and J genes are TRBV2 and TRBJ2-7; 7 bases match TRBD2. The J segment lost 0 bases and the V segment lost 2 bases, leaving 10 bases of the junction unmatched. The CDR3 contains 17 residues. In germline, CDR1 is SNHLY, CDR2 FYNNEI. The CDR3 DNA sequence: TGTGCCAGCAGTGAATCCGCACTAGCGCTGAGCTCCTACGAGCAGTACTTC. It specifies CASSESALALSSYEQYF.

This chain links TRBV7-2 with TRBJ2-7, with D unresolved. Trimming pared 2 bases from V and 0 bases from J, leaving 5 bases between. From germline, CDR1 is SGHTA and CDR2 FQGNSA. This CDR3 is built from 13 residues. CDR3 region: CASSLQASYEQYF. The DNA of the CDR3 is TGTGCCAGCAGCTTACAGGCCTCCTACGAGCAGTACTTC.

The chain has TRBV19 and TRBJ1-1; D might be TRBD1 (5 bases). V was pared by 5 bases and J by 0 bases, with 13 bases between. Germline values: CDR1 LNHDA, CDR2 SQIVND (reference sequence). The CDR3 extends over 15 amino acids. CDR3 protein: CASSARDAVNTEAFF. The CDR3 DNA reads TGTGCCAGTAGTGCCCGGGACGCAGTGAACACTGAAGCTTTCTTT. The complete variable domain, with remaining parts taken from reference TRBV19 and TRBJ1-1, reads DGGITQSPKYLFRKEGQNVTLSCEQNLNHDAMYWYRQDPGQGLRLIYYSQIVNDFQKGDIAEGYSVSREKKESFPLTVTSAQKNPTAFYLCASSARDAVNTEAFFGQGTRLTVV.

J is TRBJ2-2 and V is TRBV30, with D maybe TRBD2 (6 bases). The CDR3 is 15 residues long. V lost 1 base and J lost 4, with 13 bases in between. Germline V gene lookup returns CDR1 GTSNPN and CDR2 SVGIG (reference sequence). The CDR3 is CAWSGDFTFTGELFF. The CDR3 DNA reads TGTGCCTGGAGTGGGGACTTCACTTTCACCGGGGAGCTGTTTTTT.

The genes are TRBV4-1 and TRBJ1-4, with a weak D call TRBD1 (6 bases). V was trimmed by 0 bases and J by 10 bases, leaving 18 bases between them. From germline, CDR1 is MGHRA and CDR2 YSYEKL. This CDR3 contains 16 residues. CDR3 coding DNA: TGCGCCAGCAGCCAAGAGACTAGGGGGGGGAACGGAAAACTGTTTTTT. Amino acid sequence: CASSQETRGGNGKLFF.

This sequence joins TRBV5-5 and TRBJ2-7; D is possibly TRBD1 (5 bases). The V end was cut by 2 bases, the J end by 2 bases, with 14 bases between. CDR3 length: 15 amino acids. Germline V CDR1 and CDR2: SGHKS, YYEKEE (reference sequence). The DNA for the CDR3 is TGTGCCAGCAGCTTAGCACAGGATCGGCCCTACGAGCAGTACTTC. This codes for CASSLAQDRPYEQYF.

The CDR3 region is CASSEASYTIYF. CDR3 DNA: TGTGCCAGCAGTGAGGCTTCTTACACCATATATTTT. The chain is built from TRBV6-1 and TRBJ1-3; D gene uncertain. Trimming cost V 3 bases and J 8 bases, with 8 bases left between them. Germline lookup yields CDR1 MNHNS and CDR2 SASEGT. This CDR3 is 12 amino acids long.

This chain joins TRBV27 and TRBJ2-6; TRBD2 agrees at 8 bases. Losses at the gene ends were 3 bases for V and 0 bases for J; bases not matched to a gene: 7. The germline V gene encodes CDR1 MNHEY and CDR2 SMNVEV (reference sequence). The CDR3 contains 18 residues. The CDR3 DNA reads as TGTGCCAGCAGTTTGTGGCGGGGGGCCCCCTCTGGGGCCAACGTCCTGACTTTC. It translates to CASSLWRGAPSGANVLTF.